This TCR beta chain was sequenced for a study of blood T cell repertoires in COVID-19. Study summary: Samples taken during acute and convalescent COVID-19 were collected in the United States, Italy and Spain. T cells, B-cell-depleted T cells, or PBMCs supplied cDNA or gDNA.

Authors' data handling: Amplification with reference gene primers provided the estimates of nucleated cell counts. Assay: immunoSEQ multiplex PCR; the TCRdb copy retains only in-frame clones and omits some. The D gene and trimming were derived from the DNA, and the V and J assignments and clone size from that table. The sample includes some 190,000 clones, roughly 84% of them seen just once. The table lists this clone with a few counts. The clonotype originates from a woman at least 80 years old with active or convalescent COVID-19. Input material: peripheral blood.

CDR3 coding DNA: TGTGCCAGCAGCTTGCGGACTAGCGGGAGAGGTGAGCAGTTCTTC. Residues: CASSLRTSGRGEQFF. The V and J genes are TRBV9 and TRBJ2-1; 13 bases align to TRBD2. The CDR3 spans 15 residues. Germline V gene data show CDR1 as SGDLS and CDR2 as YYNGEE. Losses at the gene ends were 4 bases for V and 9 bases for J; bases not matched to a gene: 7.